Here is one TCR beta chain with its context. The antigen this receptor binds is unknown. It has no much larger one-base neighbor in the sample; base qualities were not kept. Cut back by 6 bases and 1 base, the V and J ends lie 9 bases apart. CDR1 LGHNA and CDR2 YNFKEQ were looked up in the germline V gene. The cysteine opens and the phenylalanine closes a CDR3 of 13 amino acids. The read is trimmed to its CDR3 DNA, 39 bases read in frame from base 1. Genomic DNA served as template for TCR beta VDJ combination and CDR3 sequence profiling. An Illumina HiSeq 2000 was used for TCR repertoire sequencing. As for the original processing: TRBV/TRBJ rearrangement plots, CDR3 size and DJ length profiles, and Simpson's diversity index were used to evaluate the repertoires. The most abundant DNA sequence in the deep sequencing data was taken as the immunodominant clone. CDR3 amino acid sequences were screened for sharing across subjects and were compared with published repertoires and the VDJdb database. The public sequencing data were trimmed at Q25 with fastp and processed into clonotypes with MiXCR by TCRdb, which kept only in-frame beta chains. One record per CDR3 amino acid sequence lists the most common genes and DNA. These V and J calls rely on TCRdb rather than the paper's analysis. For this sample there are some 170,000 distinct CDR3 sequences; roughly 65% appear just once. The top ten constitute approximately 42% of the sample.

The sample comes from a study of CD8+CD57+ T cells in acquired aplastic anemia listed by TCRdb under 2018. Notes on the research overall: DNA extracted from sorted CD4+ and CD8+ cells had a mean of around 3 ug, with a range of about 0.19 to 27.4 ug. A CD8+CD57+ expansion meant a frequency higher than the mean frequency seen in healthy subjects. The paper's findings and limits, for the study overall: Between patients and healthy controls, no significant difference in CD8+ Simpson's diversity was found (P=0.060). Some 30 CD8+ CDR3 sequences were shared between patients and controls but appeared highly expressed in patients and within their immunodominant clones.

Expansion of CD8+CD57+ cells had been shown by flow cytometry in the patients chosen for sequencing. Severe acquired aplastic anemia was diagnosed in all patients according to International Study of Aplastic Anemia and Agranulocytosis and Camitta criteria. At the time blood was sampled, none of the patients had received any therapy. The study deep-sequenced TCR repertoires of sorted CD4+ and CD8+ blood T cells from severe aplastic anemia patients and healthy subjects. In the USA, patient enrollment took place under clinicaltrials.gov protocols 00001620, 01623167, 00001397, 00071045, 00081523 and 00961064. Ficoll-Paque density gradient centrifugation was used to isolate peripheral blood mononuclear cells. Before DNA extraction, CD4+ and CD8+ T cells were sorted by FACS or by magnetic beads.

Recombination joined TRBV4-2 with TRBJ1-1, and perhaps TRBD1 as D gene, on 6 matching bases. The sequenced sample consisted of sorted CD4+, CD8+, or CD8+CD57+ T cells (not recorded which) from PBMCs. The sequence was obtained from a human donor with aplastic anemia. In nucleotide form, the sequence is TGTGCCAGCAGGTTCAGGGGGAACACTGAAGCTTTCTTT. This codes for CASRFRGNTEAFF.